This TCR beta chain was profiled in a study of T cell responses to AZD1222 COVID-19 vaccine. This clone was seen just once. Its antigen is not identified. This CDR3 has 14 amino acids. Trimming shortened V by 6 bases and J by 3 bases, and 11 bases separated the two germline ends. Germline V lookup: CDR1 LNHDA, CDR2 SQIVND (reference sequence). General study points: Sampling captured repertoires only after the peak T cell response. Rises in breadth and depth of Spike-specific TCRs came after two AZD1222 doses. Per reports, nearly half of all spike-specific TCRs target regions that are unmutated in variants. White British donors predominated, females outnumbered males, and clonal diversity was possibly underestimated.

Some clones are missing from TCRdb's copy, which holds only in-frame ones; the method was immunoSEQ multiplex PCR. The sample has around 63,000 clones, 85% seen once. This chain links TRBV19 with TRBJ1-4; D uncertain. Sequencing used peripheral blood, obtained on day 0 of AZD1222 vaccination. The receptor was derived from an adult in good health. CDR3: CASRLDPANEKLFF. CDR3 nucleotides: TGTGCCAGTAGACTCGATCCAGCTAATGAAAAACTGTTTTTT. The whole variable domain, remainder taken from reference TRBV19 and TRBJ1-4, is DGGITQSPKYLFRKEGQNVTLSCEQNLNHDAMYWYRQDPGQGLRLIYYSQIVNDFQKGDIAEGYSVSREKKESFPLTVTSAQKNPTAFYLCASRLDPANEKLFFGSGTQLSVL.